A selection of T cell receptor beta chains follows, all from one sample in a study of T cells after yellow fever vaccination. TCRdb processed the 5' RACE reads anew with MiXCR; each CDR3 protein has one entry. The sample has about 340,000 distinct CDR3 sequences, 4% seen once; the top ten hold 20% to 25%. This specimen consisted of PBMCs, obtained 5 days after the yellow fever booster vaccination. The receptor source for this set is a young man who received the YFV17D yellow fever vaccine. The CDR3 runs from the conserved cysteine through the conserved F or W. Each record gives: J gene, V gene, D gene, clone size, CDR3 DNA, CDR3 protein. A D gene is named only where the DNA matches it firmly. A clone size is listed for some rows: how often the clone was seen (once, few, many), or a class if it is expanded.

j_gene: TRBJ2-4; v_gene: TRBV5-5; d_gene: TRBD1; abundance: .; CDR3nt: TGTGCCAGCAGCCTGTCGGGACAGGGCCAAAACATTCAGTACTTC; CDR3aa: CASSLSGQGQNIQYF
j_gene: TRBJ2-3; v_gene: TRBV5-1; d_gene: .; abundance: .; CDR3nt: TGCGCCAGCAGCTTCGGGGTCCTCACTAGCACAGATACGCAGTATTTT; CDR3aa: CASSFGVLTSTDTQYF
j_gene: TRBJ1-5; v_gene: TRBV11-3; d_gene: TRBD1; abundance: .; CDR3nt: TGTGCCAGCAGCTTTGAGCCGGCCGGGACAGGGGGTTATCAGCCCCAGCATTTT; CDR3aa: CASSFEPAGTGGYQPQHF
j_gene: TRBJ2-1; v_gene: TRBV10-3; d_gene: .; abundance: many; CDR3nt: TGTGCCATCAGTGGGACCTTGGACCATGAGCAGTTCTTC; CDR3aa: CAISGTLDHEQFF
j_gene: TRBJ2-5; v_gene: TRBV11-2; d_gene: .; abundance: .; CDR3nt: TGTGCCAGCAGCTTAGTCCCGACAGACCAAGAGACCCAGTACTTC; CDR3aa: CASSLVPTDQETQYF
j_gene: TRBJ2-3; v_gene: TRBV7-9; d_gene: TRBD2; abundance: many; CDR3nt: TGTGCCGGCAGCTCCTCTAGCGGGGGGGCCCCAGATACGCAGTATTTT; CDR3aa: CAGSSSSGGAPDTQYF
j_gene: TRBJ2-2; v_gene: TRBV6-2/TRBV6-3; d_gene: TRBD1; abundance: few; CDR3nt: TGTGCCAGCAGTTATGGGGACAGCGCCAACACCGGGGAGCTGTTTTTT; CDR3aa: CASSYGDSANTGELFF
j_gene: TRBJ2-2; v_gene: TRBV3-1; d_gene: .; abundance: many; CDR3nt: TGTGCCAGCAGCCTCCTCGGATCTACCGGGGAGCTGTTTTTT; CDR3aa: CASSLLGSTGELFF
j_gene: TRBJ2-5; v_gene: TRBV14; d_gene: .; abundance: few; CDR3nt: TGTGCCAGCAGCCAAGTATGGGAAGAGACCCAGTACTTC; CDR3aa: CASSQVWEETQYF
j_gene: TRBJ2-6; v_gene: TRBV6-5; d_gene: TRBD1; abundance: many; CDR3nt: TGTGCCAGGCTGAATGCCGGGACAGAAACCCTCTCTGGGGCCAACGTCCTGACTTTC; CDR3aa: CARLNAGTETLSGANVLTF
j_gene: TRBJ2-1; v_gene: TRBV6-2/TRBV6-3; d_gene: TRBD2; abundance: .; CDR3nt: TGTGCCAGCAGTTTTCTAGCGGGGGGGTGGAATGAGCAGTTCTTC; CDR3aa: CASSFLAGGWNEQFF
j_gene: TRBJ2-3; v_gene: TRBV6-6; d_gene: TRBD1; abundance: many; CDR3nt: TGTGCCAGCGGACTCACCGGGACAGGGAGTGGGCAGTATTTT; CDR3aa: CASGLTGTGSGQYF
j_gene: TRBJ2-6; v_gene: TRBV6-4; d_gene: .; abundance: once; CDR3nt: TGTGCCAGCACTAGTCGGGACGGAACTGGGGCCAACGTCCTGACTTTC; CDR3aa: CASTSRDGTGANVLTF
j_gene: TRBJ2-1; v_gene: TRBV7-2; d_gene: .; abundance: .; CDR3nt: TGTGCCAGCAGCTCCAGACGGGGAGAGTTTTACAATGAGCAGTTCTTC; CDR3aa: CASSSRRGEFYNEQFF
j_gene: TRBJ1-1; v_gene: TRBV20-1; d_gene: TRBD1; abundance: .; CDR3nt: TGCAGTGCTAGAGATGACAGGGCGAACACTGAAGCTTTCTTT; CDR3aa: CSARDDRANTEAFF
j_gene: TRBJ1-5; v_gene: TRBV20-1; d_gene: .; abundance: .; CDR3nt: TGCAGTGCTAGAGCCCGTGTCAGGGGAATCCAGCCCCAGCATTTT; CDR3aa: CSARARVRGIQPQHF
j_gene: TRBJ2-3; v_gene: TRBV12-5; d_gene: .; abundance: many; CDR3nt: TGTGCTAGTGGTTTGGGCCCTAAACAGGGTATCTCACGGGGCCGCACAGATACGCAGTATTTT; CDR3aa: CASGLGPKQGISRGRTDTQYF
j_gene: TRBJ2-3; v_gene: TRBV7-6; d_gene: TRBD2; abundance: few; CDR3nt: TGTGCCAGCAGCTTAGCGGTCTCCTCTAGCGGGGGGGCAGATACGCAGTATTTT; CDR3aa: CASSLAVSSSGGADTQYF
j_gene: TRBJ2-1; v_gene: TRBV2; d_gene: .; abundance: .; CDR3nt: TGTGCCAGCAGTGAGACTCCCCCCTACAATGAGCAGTTCTTC; CDR3aa: CASSETPPYNEQFF
j_gene: TRBJ1-2; v_gene: TRBV7-2; d_gene: TRBD1; abundance: .; CDR3nt: TGTGCCAGCAGCTTAGCACAGGGGCATGGCTACACCTTC; CDR3aa: CASSLAQGHGYTF
j_gene: TRBJ2-5; v_gene: TRBV20-1; d_gene: .; abundance: .; CDR3nt: TGCAGTGCCTCCCCCGCCTACGGCCTGGAGACCCAGTACTTC; CDR3aa: CSASPAYGLETQYF
j_gene: TRBJ1-3; v_gene: TRBV7-9; d_gene: .; abundance: many; CDR3nt: TGTGCCAGCAGCTTAGGGGAGACAGGCTCTGGAAACACCATATATTTT; CDR3aa: CASSLGETGSGNTIYF
j_gene: TRBJ1-5; v_gene: TRBV7-2; d_gene: .; abundance: .; CDR3nt: TGTGCCAGCAGCTTCCTCGGGAATAGCAATCAGCCCCAGCATTTT; CDR3aa: CASSFLGNSNQPQHF
j_gene: TRBJ2-2; v_gene: TRBV7-3; d_gene: .; abundance: .; CDR3nt: TGTGCCAGCAGCTCCCAGGCGGTTCAATACACCGGGGAGCTGTTTTTT; CDR3aa: CASSSQAVQYTGELFF
j_gene: TRBJ1-1; v_gene: TRBV6-2/TRBV6-3; d_gene: .; abundance: few; CDR3nt: TGTGCCAGCAGTTACTTGGAGGAACCGACAGGATATACTCCCTATGGAGCTTTCTTT; CDR3aa: CASSYLEEPTGYTPYGAFF
j_gene: TRBJ2-1; v_gene: TRBV6-2/TRBV6-3; d_gene: .; abundance: many; CDR3nt: TGTGCCAGCAGACCTAGGGTCAATGAGCAGTTCTTC; CDR3aa: CASRPRVNEQFF
j_gene: TRBJ2-6; v_gene: TRBV7-9; d_gene: .; abundance: many; CDR3nt: TGTGCCAGCAGCTCTCTGACAGTTGGGGCCAACGTCCTGACTTTC; CDR3aa: CASSSLTVGANVLTF
j_gene: TRBJ2-1; v_gene: TRBV10-3; d_gene: .; abundance: .; CDR3nt: TGTGCCATCAGGGGCCCCGAGTTGAAGCAGTTCTTC; CDR3aa: CAIRGPELKQFF
j_gene: TRBJ2-1; v_gene: TRBV6-5; d_gene: TRBD1; abundance: .; CDR3nt: TGTGCCAGCAGTGCCGGGACAGGGGACTACAATGAGCAGTTCTTC; CDR3aa: CASSAGTGDYNEQFF
j_gene: TRBJ2-5; v_gene: TRBV20-1; d_gene: TRBD2; abundance: few; CDR3nt: TGCAGTGCCGCTAGCGGGGTTGAGACCCAGTACTTC; CDR3aa: CSAASGVETQYF
j_gene: TRBJ1-6; v_gene: TRBV6-6; d_gene: .; abundance: .; CDR3nt: TGTGCCAGCGGCGGGGTAGAACCCCTCCACTTT; CDR3aa: CASGGVEPLHF
j_gene: TRBJ2-3; v_gene: TRBV10-3; d_gene: TRBD1; abundance: .; CDR3nt: TGTGCCATCAGTGAGCCTCACAGGGGGCAAGGAGATACGCAGTATTTT; CDR3aa: CAISEPHRGQGDTQYF
j_gene: TRBJ1-1; v_gene: TRBV14; d_gene: TRBD1; abundance: .; CDR3nt: TGTGCCAGCAGCAGAAGGGACAGCCTTGACGTTTTCTTT; CDR3aa: CASSRRDSLDVFF
j_gene: TRBJ2-5; v_gene: TRBV7-2; d_gene: TRBD1; abundance: many; CDR3nt: TGTGCCAGCGGAGAGGGACAGTTGAGGGAGACCCAGTACTTC; CDR3aa: CASGEGQLRETQYF
j_gene: TRBJ1-5; v_gene: TRBV28; d_gene: TRBD1; abundance: few; CDR3nt: TGTGCCAGCAGTTTTATACAGGGGACAGTGAGGCAGCCCCAGCATTTT; CDR3aa: CASSFIQGTVRQPQHF
j_gene: TRBJ1-1; v_gene: TRBV27; d_gene: .; abundance: .; CDR3nt: TGTGCCAGCAGTTCAAGGGGCTTGAACACTGAAGCTTTCTTT; CDR3aa: CASSSRGLNTEAFF
j_gene: TRBJ1-5; v_gene: TRBV3-1; d_gene: TRBD1; abundance: .; CDR3nt: TGTGCCAGCAGCCAAGCCGGGACAGGGATACCGCCCCAGCATTTT; CDR3aa: CASSQAGTGIPPQHF
j_gene: TRBJ1-4; v_gene: TRBV4-3; d_gene: .; abundance: .; CDR3nt: TGCGCCAGCAGCCAAGATGGGGGAACAAGGGATGAAAAACTGTTTTTT; CDR3aa: CASSQDGGTRDEKLFF
j_gene: TRBJ1-1; v_gene: TRBV12-3/TRBV12-4; d_gene: .; abundance: .; CDR3nt: TGTGCCAGCAGACGCAGACGGGGCGCGTCCACTGAAGCTTTCTTT; CDR3aa: CASRRRRGASTEAFF
j_gene: TRBJ1-1; v_gene: TRBV5-1; d_gene: TRBD1; abundance: .; CDR3nt: TGCGCCAGCAGCGTTACAGGGGAAACTGAAGCTTTCTTT; CDR3aa: CASSVTGETEAFF
j_gene: TRBJ2-5; v_gene: TRBV20-1; d_gene: .; abundance: few; CDR3nt: TGCAGTGCCCCGGGACTTAATCAAGAGACCCAGTACTTC; CDR3aa: CSAPGLNQETQYF
j_gene: TRBJ2-2; v_gene: TRBV10-3; d_gene: .; abundance: many; CDR3nt: TGTGCCATCAGTGAGCGTGAGGACACCGGGGAGCTGTTTTTT; CDR3aa: CAISEREDTGELFF
j_gene: TRBJ2-7; v_gene: TRBV29-1; d_gene: .; abundance: few; CDR3nt: TGCAGCGTTGATAGGGGGGACGAGCAGTACTTC; CDR3aa: CSVDRGDEQYF
j_gene: TRBJ1-6; v_gene: TRBV5-8; d_gene: .; abundance: few; CDR3nt: TGTGCCAGCAGCTTTACAGGGAGTTCACCCCTCCACTTT; CDR3aa: CASSFTGSSPLHF
j_gene: TRBJ2-3; v_gene: TRBV12-3/TRBV12-4; d_gene: .; abundance: few; CDR3nt: TGTGCCAGCAGAGACCCGGACCCCCCAGATACGCAGTATTTT; CDR3aa: CASRDPDPPDTQYF
j_gene: TRBJ2-1; v_gene: TRBV5-1; d_gene: .; abundance: .; CDR3nt: TGCGCCAGCAGCTTCTGGGGGCCGTCCTACAATGAGCAGTTCTTC; CDR3aa: CASSFWGPSYNEQFF
j_gene: TRBJ1-5; v_gene: TRBV5-6; d_gene: TRBD1; abundance: many; CDR3nt: TGTGCCAGCAGCCCCGGGACAGGGTTTCAGCCCCAGCATTTT; CDR3aa: CASSPGTGFQPQHF
j_gene: TRBJ2-3; v_gene: TRBV7-9; d_gene: .; abundance: many; CDR3nt: TGTGCCAGCAGCCGGGGCGGGGACACAGATACGCAGTATTTT; CDR3aa: CASSRGGDTDTQYF
j_gene: TRBJ2-2; v_gene: TRBV7-9; d_gene: .; abundance: many; CDR3nt: TGTGCCAGCAGCTTCTACACCGGGGAGCTGTTTTTT; CDR3aa: CASSFYTGELFF
j_gene: TRBJ1-1; v_gene: TRBV18; d_gene: TRBD1; abundance: few; CDR3nt: TGTGCCAGCTTTCCCGGGACAGACACTGAAGCTTTCTTT; CDR3aa: CASFPGTDTEAFF
j_gene: TRBJ2-2; v_gene: TRBV6-2/TRBV6-3; d_gene: TRBD1; abundance: few; CDR3nt: TGTGCCAGCAGCCCCACGCGGACAGGGTGGACCGGGGAGCTGTTTTTT; CDR3aa: CASSPTRTGWTGELFF
j_gene: TRBJ1-1; v_gene: TRBV29-1; d_gene: .; abundance: few; CDR3nt: TGCAGCTTTTGCGCGCAGGGCGGCACTGAAGCTTTCTTT; CDR3aa: CSFCAQGGTEAFF
j_gene: TRBJ2-1; v_gene: TRBV5-1; d_gene: .; abundance: many; CDR3nt: TGCGCCAGCAGCTTGGGTAGGACGAATGAGCAGTTCTTC; CDR3aa: CASSLGRTNEQFF
j_gene: TRBJ2-5; v_gene: TRBV7-6; d_gene: .; abundance: many; CDR3nt: TGTGCCGTAGCACGAGGGGGGGGCGAGACCCAGTACTTC; CDR3aa: CAVARGGGETQYF
j_gene: TRBJ2-2; v_gene: TRBV7-9; d_gene: TRBD2; abundance: few; CDR3nt: TGTGCCAGCAGCCAAGATTTACAACTAGCGGGAAACACCGGGGAGCTGTTTTTT; CDR3aa: CASSQDLQLAGNTGELFF
j_gene: TRBJ2-1; v_gene: TRBV6-6; d_gene: .; abundance: .; CDR3nt: TGTGCCAGCAGTTACCGTATATGGGGGGTTAATGAGCAGTTCTTC; CDR3aa: CASSYRIWGVNEQFF
j_gene: TRBJ2-2; v_gene: TRBV5-1; d_gene: TRBD2; abundance: many; CDR3nt: TGCGCCAGCATGGCTAGCGGTAACACCGGGGAGCTGTTTTTT; CDR3aa: CASMASGNTGELFF
j_gene: TRBJ1-5; v_gene: TRBV4-1; d_gene: .; abundance: .; CDR3nt: TGCGCCAGCAGCCCAACATATAATCAGCCCCAGCATTTT; CDR3aa: CASSPTYNQPQHF
j_gene: TRBJ1-2; v_gene: TRBV5-1; d_gene: .; abundance: .; CDR3nt: TGCGCCAGCAGCTTGGAGACTCCTGGACCGGCCTATGGCTACACCTTC; CDR3aa: CASSLETPGPAYGYTF